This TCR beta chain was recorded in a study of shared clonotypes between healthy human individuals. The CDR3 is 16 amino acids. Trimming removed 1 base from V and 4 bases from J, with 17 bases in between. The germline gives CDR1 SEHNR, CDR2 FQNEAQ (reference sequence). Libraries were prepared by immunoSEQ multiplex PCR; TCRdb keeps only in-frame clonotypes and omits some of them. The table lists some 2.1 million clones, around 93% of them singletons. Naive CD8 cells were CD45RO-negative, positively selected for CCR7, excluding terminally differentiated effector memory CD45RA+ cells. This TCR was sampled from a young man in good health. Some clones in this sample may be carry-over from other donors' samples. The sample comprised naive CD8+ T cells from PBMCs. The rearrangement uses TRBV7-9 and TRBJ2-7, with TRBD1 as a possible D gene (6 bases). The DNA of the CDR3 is TGTGCCAGCAGCTTAGACTTAGGGACACGCGCATACGAGCAGTACTTC. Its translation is CASSLDLGTRAYEQYF.